The rows below give T cell receptor beta chains drawn from one sample of a study of graft-versus-host responses after intestinal transplantation. Assay: immunoSEQ multiplex PCR; the TCRdb copy retains only in-frame clones and omits some. The profile shows about 38,000 clones, over 80% of them singletons. The sample consisted of PBMCs, taken approximately 1,000 days after transplant. The receptor source for this set is a human patient who received an intestinal transplant, so some T cells may come from the graft donor. The CDR3 runs from the conserved cysteine through the conserved F or W. The D gene is left open where the match is weak. Only part of the rows carry a size: once, few, many, or a class if the clone is expanded.

J,V,size,D,DNA,CDR3
TRBJ2-1,TRBV28,-,-,TGTGCCAGCAGTTTATATGGTCGGAGGGAAGGGCAGTTCTTC,CASSLYGRREGQFF
TRBJ2-3,TRBV6-5,-,TRBD1,TGTGCCAGCAGTTACTCGAATAGGGGGCCCACAGATACGCAGTATTTT,CASSYSNRGPTDTQYF
TRBJ1-1,TRBV26,-,-,TGTGCCAGCAGCAGGGCTGTTGAAGCTTTCTTT,CASSRAVEAFF
TRBJ1-2,TRBV27,-,-,TGTGCCAGCAGTTCACATGTAGGGTTAAACTATGGCTACACCTTC,CASSSHVGLNYGYTF
TRBJ2-1,TRBV25-1,-,TRBD2,TGTGCCAGCCAATCTAGCGGGGGTGGGAGCTCCTACAATGAGCAGTTCTTC,CASQSSGGGSSYNEQFF
TRBJ2-1,TRBV28,-,TRBD2,TGTGCCACCACCCGAAGCGGGACGGCCTACAATGAGCAGTTCTTC,CATTRSGTAYNEQFF
TRBJ2-5,TRBV5-1,-,TRBD2,TGCGCCAGCAGCCCAACAGGGACTAGCCTACAAGAGACCCAGTACTTC,CASSPTGTSLQETQYF
TRBJ2-3,TRBV6-4,-,-,TGTGCCAGCAGTGAGTTAGGTTTGGCCCCCACAGATACGCAGTATTTT,CASSELGLAPTDTQYF
TRBJ1-2,TRBV28,-,-,TGTGCCAGCAGTTCGGCCGGTAACTATGGCTACACCTTC,CASSSAGNYGYTF
TRBJ1-6,TRBV28,-,TRBD1,TGTGCCAGCAGTTCCACAGGGGCCACTTATAATTCACCCCTCCACTTT,CASSSTGATYNSPLHF
TRBJ2-5,TRBV5-5,once,TRBD1,TGTGCCAGCAGCCTCCGATTCGTATACAGGGGCGAAGAGACCCAGTACTTC,CASSLRFVYRGEETQYF
TRBJ2-1,TRBV25-1,-,-,TGTGCCAGCAGGGACACCCTAGGGGGGGCTTACAATGAGCAGTTCTTC,CASRDTLGGAYNEQFF
TRBJ2-2,TRBV7-9,few,-,TGTGCCAGCAGCGATACAGGGTGGTCTGTGAACGGGGAGCTGTTTTTT,CASSDTGWSVNGELFF
TRBJ1-6,TRBV11-2,-,-,TGTGCCAGCAGCTTAGCACCGGGACACTATAATTCACCCCTCCACTTT,CASSLAPGHYNSPLHF
TRBJ1-2,TRBV6-1,-,-,TGTGCCAGCAGCCAGTCTGGGCTTTATGGCTACACCTTC,CASSQSGLYGYTF
TRBJ2-5,TRBV5-3,-,-,TGTGCCAGCAGCTTGATGGCGCCTGGAGAGACCCAGTACTTC,CASSLMAPGETQYF
TRBJ2-7,TRBV7-7,-,TRBD1,TGTGCTATCGGGGCCCTTGGACAGGGCAACTACGAGCAGTACTTC,CAIGALGQGNYEQYF
TRBJ1-4,TRBV27,-,-,TGTGCCAGCAGGCTAGGGGCGGCAACTAATGAAAAACTGTTTTTT,CASRLGAATNEKLFF
TRBJ2-7,TRBV29-1,-,TRBD2,TGCAGCGTTGGACAGCGGGGGGGAACCTACGAGCAGTACTTC,CSVGQRGGTYEQYF
TRBJ2-2,TRBV6-1,medium-sized,-,TGTGCCAGCAGTGAAACGGGACAGAACACCGGGGAGCTGTTTTTT,CASSETGQNTGELFF
TRBJ1-5,TRBV19,few,-,TGTGCCAGTAGCCCGATCGGACAGCAGAATCAGCCCCAGCATTTT,CASSPIGQQNQPQHF
TRBJ2-1,TRBV4-1,once,TRBD2,TGCGCCAGCAGCCAGAGACTAGCGGGAAGCTCCTACAATGAGCAGTTCTTC,CASSQRLAGSSYNEQFF
TRBJ2-3,TRBV6-1,few,TRBD2,TGTGCCAGCAGTGAAGTAACGGGAGGGCCAGATACGCAGTATTTT,CASSEVTGGPDTQYF
TRBJ1-1,TRBV4-1,-,-,TGCGCCAGCAGCAAAAGATTGACGGTGAACACTGAAGCTTTCTTT,CASSKRLTVNTEAFF
TRBJ2-2,TRBV4-1,-,TRBD2,TGCGCCAGCAGCCAAGAGGTCTGGCGGGAGGACGCCAGGGAGCTGTTTTTT,CASSQEVWREDARELFF
TRBJ2-7,TRBV15,-,-,TGTGCCACCAGCAGAGTCCAGGGTGGTGACCACGAGCAGTACTTC,CATSRVQGGDHEQYF
TRBJ2-5,TRBV18,once,-,TGTGCCAGCTCCAGGGGTGGAGAAGAGACCCAGTACTTC,CASSRGGEETQYF